This TCR beta chain was obtained from a study of cytomegalovirus exposure and HLA in healthy donors. Study-level results: It was likely that a cluster of highly shared sequence variants was a sequencing artifact. Diagnosis of cytomegalovirus status made by the classifier reportedly showed high specificity and sensitivity. The only immune exposure information that was available was CMV serostatus.

PCR primers comprised 60 Vbeta and 13 Jbeta primers. Sequencing used immunoSEQ multiplex PCR; TCRdb keeps in-frame clones, though not all of them. The data show 180,000 or so clones, approximately 83% seen once. The CDR3 covers 14 residues. CDR1 is SGHDN and CDR2 is FVKESK in the germline V gene. The trim removed 4 bases at V and 2 bases at J, leaving 5 bases unmatched. On this clone: The antigen is undetermined.

The receptor's source is a man younger than 35 in good health and CMV-seropositive. V usage is TRBV14 and J usage is TRBJ2-7; 7 bases line up with TRBD1. Material: PBMCs. The DNA of the CDR3 is TGTGCCAGCAGCCCGTTGGGACAGCCCTACGAGCAGTACTTC. Its protein product is CASSPLGQPYEQYF.